These 3 T cell receptor beta chains were all obtained from the same sample, sequenced in a study of T-cell memory formation after mild COVID-19. TCRdb analysed the 5' RACE reads with MiXCR anew, one entry per CDR3 protein. The profile covers around 320,000 distinct CDR3 sequences, with 13% to 15% appearing a single time and 20% to 25% taken by the ten largest. Input material: PBMCs or a T cell subset sorted from them (not recorded which). These receptors were obtained from a man younger than 35 who had mild COVID-19 (a few samples of this study predate the infection). Cell type and time point are not known.

This clonotype was counted only a few times. The J gene is TRBJ1-1, the V gene TRBV5-1, with 7 bases that match TRBD1. The CDR3 length is 14 residues. Losses at the gene ends were 0 bases for V and 5 bases for J; bases not matched to a gene: 4. The germline gives CDR1 SGHRS, CDR2 YFSETQ. CDR3: CASSLEGAWTEAFF. The CDR3 nucleotides read TGCGCCAGCAGCTTGGAGGGGGCTTGGACTGAAGCTTTCTTT.

This clonotype was recorded a few times. The chain uses TRBV6-2 or TRBV6-3 and TRBJ2-3, with D unclear. The CDR3 sequence is 12 residues long. V lost 4 bases and J 2 bases, leaving 4 bases between the germline ends. CDR1 and CDR2 (germline): MNHEY, SVGEGT. The CDR3 DNA is TGTGCCAGCAGTTCGGCCACAGATACGCAGTATTTT. This gives the protein CASSSATDTQYF.

V usage is TRBV6-2 or TRBV6-3 and J usage is TRBJ2-7; 9 positions agree with TRBD1. Looked up from germline, CDR1 is MNHEY and CDR2 is SVGEGT. The CDR3 is made up of 14 amino acids. V lost 6 bases to trimming and J lost 4 bases; unmatched junction nucleotides: 7. In DNA, the CDR3 is TGTGCCAGCAGCCGACCGGACAGGGGATACGAGCAGTACTTC. This gives the protein CASSRPDRGYEQYF.